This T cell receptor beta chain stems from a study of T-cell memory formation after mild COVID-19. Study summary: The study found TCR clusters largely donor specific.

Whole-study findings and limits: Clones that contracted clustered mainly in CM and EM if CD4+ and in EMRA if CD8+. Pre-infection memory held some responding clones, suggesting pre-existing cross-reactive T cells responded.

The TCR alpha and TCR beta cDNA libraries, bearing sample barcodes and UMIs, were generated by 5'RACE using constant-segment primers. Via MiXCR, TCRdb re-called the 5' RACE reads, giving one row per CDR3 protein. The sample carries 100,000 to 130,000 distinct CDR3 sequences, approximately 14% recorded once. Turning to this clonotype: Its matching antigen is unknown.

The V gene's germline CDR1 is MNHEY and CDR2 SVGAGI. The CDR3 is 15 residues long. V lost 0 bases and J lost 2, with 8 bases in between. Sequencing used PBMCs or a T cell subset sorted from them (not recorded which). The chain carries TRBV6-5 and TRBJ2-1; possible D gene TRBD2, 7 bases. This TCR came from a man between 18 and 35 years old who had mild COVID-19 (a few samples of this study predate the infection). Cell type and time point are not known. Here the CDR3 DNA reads TGTGCCAGCAGTTACTCGCGGGGGCCCTACAATGAGCAGTTCTTC. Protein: CASSYSRGPYNEQFF.